This T cell receptor beta chain stems from a study of T-cell memory formation after mild COVID-19. Study-level points and caveats: Pre-infection memory carried some responding clones, suggesting that cross-reactive memory joined. Clones that contracted from day 15 to 85 were balanced CD4/CD8, while later expanders leaned CD4+.

This clonotype is medium-sized. Its antigen is still unknown. V dropped 1 base and J dropped 3; count of bases not matched to a gene: 2. Looked up from germline, CDR1 is LGHNA and CDR2 is YNFKEQ. This CDR3 is 16 amino acids long. 5'RACE, which relied on constant-segment primers, yielded TCR alpha and TCR beta cDNA libraries carrying sample barcodes and UMIs. TCRdb re-analysed the 5' RACE reads in MiXCR, keeping a single row per CDR3 protein. The sample records about 88,000 distinct CDR3 sequences, about 23% being singletons. This TCR was sampled from a man between 18 and 35 years old who had mild COVID-19 (a few samples of this study predate the infection). Cell type and time point are not known. The chain carries TRBV4-2 and TRBJ2-3; 12 nucleotides align to TRBD2. The sample taken for sequencing was PBMCs or a T cell subset sorted from them (not recorded which). In DNA form, the CDR3 reads TGTGCCAGCAGCCAAGCACTAGCGGGGGGTACAGATACGCAGTATTTT. Encoded protein: CASSQALAGGTDTQYF.